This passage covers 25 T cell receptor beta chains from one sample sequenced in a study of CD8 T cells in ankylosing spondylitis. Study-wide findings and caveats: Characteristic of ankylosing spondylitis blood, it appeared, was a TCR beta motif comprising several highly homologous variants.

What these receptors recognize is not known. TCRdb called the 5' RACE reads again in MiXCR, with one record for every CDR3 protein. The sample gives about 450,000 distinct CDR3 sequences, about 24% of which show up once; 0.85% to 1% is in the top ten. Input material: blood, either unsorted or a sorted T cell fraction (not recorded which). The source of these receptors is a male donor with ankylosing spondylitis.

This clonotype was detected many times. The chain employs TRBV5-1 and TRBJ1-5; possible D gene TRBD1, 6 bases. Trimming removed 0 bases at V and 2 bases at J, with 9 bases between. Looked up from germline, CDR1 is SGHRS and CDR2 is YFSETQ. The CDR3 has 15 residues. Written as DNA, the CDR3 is TGCGCCAGCAGCTTGGTGGGGGCTCGCAATCAGCCCCAGCATTTT. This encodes CASSLVGARNQPQHF.

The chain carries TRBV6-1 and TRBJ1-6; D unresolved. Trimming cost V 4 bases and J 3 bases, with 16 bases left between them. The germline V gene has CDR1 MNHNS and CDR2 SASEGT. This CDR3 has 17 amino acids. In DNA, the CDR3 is TGTGCCAGCAGTGGGGTTTTAACAGCGATCTATAATTCACCCCTCCACTTT. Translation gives CASSGVLTAIYNSPLHF.

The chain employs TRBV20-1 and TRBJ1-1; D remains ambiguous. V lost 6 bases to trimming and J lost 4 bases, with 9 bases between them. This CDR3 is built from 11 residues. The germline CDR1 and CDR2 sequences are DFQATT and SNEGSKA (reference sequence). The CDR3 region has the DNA TGCAGTGCCTCTACGGCCACTGAAGCTTTCTTT. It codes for CSASTATEAFF.

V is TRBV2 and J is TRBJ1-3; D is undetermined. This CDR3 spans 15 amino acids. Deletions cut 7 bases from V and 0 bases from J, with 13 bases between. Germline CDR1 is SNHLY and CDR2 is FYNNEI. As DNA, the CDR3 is TGTGCCAGCACGAGCGGCAGGACCTCTGGAAACACCATATATTTT. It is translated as CASTSGRTSGNTIYF.

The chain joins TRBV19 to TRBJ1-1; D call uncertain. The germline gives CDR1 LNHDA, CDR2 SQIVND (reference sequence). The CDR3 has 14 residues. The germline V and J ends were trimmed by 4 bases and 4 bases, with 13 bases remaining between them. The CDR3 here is CASSTTWVGTEAFF. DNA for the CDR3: TGTGCCAGTAGTACCACTTGGGTGGGCACTGAAGCTTTCTTT.

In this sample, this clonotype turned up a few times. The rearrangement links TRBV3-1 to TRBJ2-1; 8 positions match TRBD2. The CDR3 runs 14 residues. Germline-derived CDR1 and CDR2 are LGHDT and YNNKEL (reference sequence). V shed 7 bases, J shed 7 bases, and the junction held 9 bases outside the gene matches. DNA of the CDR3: TGTGCCAGCAACCGGGGGGGAATCGTGAATGAGCAGTTCTTC. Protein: CASNRGGIVNEQFF.

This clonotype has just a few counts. The CDR3 spells CATSDPPGTGVGTDTQYF. CDR3 DNA: TGTGCCACCAGTGATCCTCCCGGGACGGGTGTTGGAACAGATACGCAGTATTTT. The V call is TRBV24-1, the J call TRBJ2-3; D is possibly TRBD1 or TRBD2 (5 bases each). The V and J ends lost 3 bases and 3 bases respectively, with 21 bases between them. This CDR3 has 18 residues. In germline, CDR1 is KGHDR, CDR2 SFDVKD.

CDR3 in DNA: TGCGCCAGCAGCGTACAGGGGTTGGGCTCCTATAATTCACCCCTCCACTTT. Residues: CASSVQGLGSYNSPLHF. J is TRBJ1-6 and V is TRBV5-1; 7 bases are shared with TRBD1. The CDR3 length is 17 residues. J gave up 0 bases and V 4 bases, and 7 bases lay outside the gene matches. CDR1 and CDR2 from the germline V gene are SGHRS and YFSETQ.

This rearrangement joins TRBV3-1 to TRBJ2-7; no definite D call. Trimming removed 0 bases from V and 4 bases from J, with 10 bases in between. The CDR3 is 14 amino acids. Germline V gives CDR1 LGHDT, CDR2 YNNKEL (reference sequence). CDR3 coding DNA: TGTGCCAGCAGCCAAGATTTGGTCTCATACGAGCAGTACTTC. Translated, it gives CASSQDLVSYEQYF.

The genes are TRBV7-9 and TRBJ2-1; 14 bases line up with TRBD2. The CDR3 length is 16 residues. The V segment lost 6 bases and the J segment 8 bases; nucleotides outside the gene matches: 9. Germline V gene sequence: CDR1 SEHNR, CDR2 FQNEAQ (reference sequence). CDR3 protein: CASSLRLAGGPDEQFF. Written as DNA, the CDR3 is TGTGCCAGCAGTCTCAGACTAGCGGGAGGGCCCGATGAGCAGTTCTTC.

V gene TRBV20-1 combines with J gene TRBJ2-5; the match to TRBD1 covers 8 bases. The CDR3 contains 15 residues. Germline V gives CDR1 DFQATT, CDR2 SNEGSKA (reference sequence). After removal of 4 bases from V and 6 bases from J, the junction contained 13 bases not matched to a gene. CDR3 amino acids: CSANHDRGGGKTQYF. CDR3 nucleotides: TGCAGTGCTAACCACGACAGGGGTGGAGGGAAGACCCAGTACTTC.

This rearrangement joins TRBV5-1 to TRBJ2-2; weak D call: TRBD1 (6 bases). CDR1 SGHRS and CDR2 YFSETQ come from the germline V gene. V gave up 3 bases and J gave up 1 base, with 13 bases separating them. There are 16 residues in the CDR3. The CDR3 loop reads CASSYLRDMNTGELFF. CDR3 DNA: TGCGCCAGCAGCTACCTCCGGGACATGAACACCGGGGAGCTGTTTTTT.

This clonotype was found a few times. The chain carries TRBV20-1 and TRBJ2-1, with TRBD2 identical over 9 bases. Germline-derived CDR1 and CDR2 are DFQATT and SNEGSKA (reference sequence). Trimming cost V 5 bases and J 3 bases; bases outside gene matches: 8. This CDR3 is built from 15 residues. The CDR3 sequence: CSAQLAGGYYNEQFF. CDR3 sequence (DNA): TGCAGTGCTCAGCTCGCGGGAGGGTACTACAATGAGCAGTTCTTC.

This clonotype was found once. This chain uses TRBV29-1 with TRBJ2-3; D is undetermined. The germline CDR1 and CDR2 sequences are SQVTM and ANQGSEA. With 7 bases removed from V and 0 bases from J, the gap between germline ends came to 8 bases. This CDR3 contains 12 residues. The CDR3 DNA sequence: TGCAGCGCTCGCCGAAGCACAGATACGCAGTATTTT. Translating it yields CSARRSTDTQYF.

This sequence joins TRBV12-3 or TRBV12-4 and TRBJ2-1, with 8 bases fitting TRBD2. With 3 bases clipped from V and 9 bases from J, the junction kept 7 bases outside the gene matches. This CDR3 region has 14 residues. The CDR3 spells CASSLVGRAAEQFF. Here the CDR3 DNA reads TGTGCCAGCAGTTTGGTCGGGAGGGCCGCTGAGCAGTTCTTC.

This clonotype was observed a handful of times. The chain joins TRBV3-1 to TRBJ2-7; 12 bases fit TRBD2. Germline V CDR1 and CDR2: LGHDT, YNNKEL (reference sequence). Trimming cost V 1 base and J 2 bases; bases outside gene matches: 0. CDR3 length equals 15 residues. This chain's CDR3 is CASSQGTSGAYEQYF. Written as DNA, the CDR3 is TGTGCCAGCAGCCAAGGGACTAGCGGGGCCTACGAGCAGTACTTC.

The CDR3 nucleotides read TGTGCCAGCAGCCAAGATCAGGATCAGGGTTTCAATGAGCAGTTCTTC. It encodes CASSQDQDQGFNEQFF. The V call is TRBV4-2, the J call TRBJ2-1, with D tentatively TRBD1 (5 bases). Germline V gives CDR1 LGHNA, CDR2 YNFKEQ. The CDR3 is 16 amino acids. V lost 0 bases and J lost 6, with 15 bases in between.

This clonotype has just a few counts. The CDR3 loop is CSAPHTATEAFF. The CDR3 DNA sequence: TGCAGTGCCCCACATACGGCCACTGAAGCTTTCTTT. This chain joins TRBV20-1 and TRBJ1-1; D gene ambiguous. The V and J ends lost 6 bases and 4 bases respectively, with 12 bases between them. The CDR3 runs to 12 residues. Germline CDR1 and CDR2: DFQATT and SNEGSKA (reference sequence).

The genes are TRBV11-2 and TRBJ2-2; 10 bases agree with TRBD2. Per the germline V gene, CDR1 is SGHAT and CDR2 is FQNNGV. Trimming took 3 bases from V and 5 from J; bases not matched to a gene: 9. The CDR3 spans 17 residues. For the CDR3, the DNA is TGTGCCAGCAGCTTTTCCCCTAGCGGGAGAGGTACCGGGGAGCTGTTTTTT. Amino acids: CASSFSPSGRGTGELFF.

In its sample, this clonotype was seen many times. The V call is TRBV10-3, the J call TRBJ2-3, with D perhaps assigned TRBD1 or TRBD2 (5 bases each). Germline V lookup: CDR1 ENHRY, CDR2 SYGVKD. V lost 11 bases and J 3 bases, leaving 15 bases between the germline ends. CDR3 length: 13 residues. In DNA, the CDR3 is TGTGCCGCCGGGGACGAATCAACAGATACGCAGTATTTT. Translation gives CAAGDESTDTQYF.

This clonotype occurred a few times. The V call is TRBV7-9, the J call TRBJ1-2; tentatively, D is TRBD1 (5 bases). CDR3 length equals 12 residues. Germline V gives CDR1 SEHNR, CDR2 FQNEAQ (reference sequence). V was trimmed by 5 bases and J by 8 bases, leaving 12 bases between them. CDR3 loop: CASSPGRGGYTF. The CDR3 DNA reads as TGTGCCAGCAGCCCAGGGCGTGGGGGCTACACCTTC.

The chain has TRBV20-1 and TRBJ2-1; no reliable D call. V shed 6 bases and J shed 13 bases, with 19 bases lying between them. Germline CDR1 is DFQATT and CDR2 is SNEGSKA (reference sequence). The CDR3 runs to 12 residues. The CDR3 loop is CSAESPLGFQFF. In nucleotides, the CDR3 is TGCAGTGCCGAGTCCCCTCTAGGCTTCCAGTTCTTC.

Here the CDR3 DNA reads TGTGCCAGCAGTGAATTCCGGGGGGCGCCCGGGGAGCTGTTTTTT. This sequence encodes CASSEFRGAPGELFF. The chain recombines TRBV25-1 with TRBJ2-2; maybe TRBD2 (7 bases). V was cut by 1 base and J by 6 bases, with 12 bases left in between. CDR1 is MGHDK and CDR2 is SYGVNS in the germline V gene. The CDR3 consists of 15 residues.

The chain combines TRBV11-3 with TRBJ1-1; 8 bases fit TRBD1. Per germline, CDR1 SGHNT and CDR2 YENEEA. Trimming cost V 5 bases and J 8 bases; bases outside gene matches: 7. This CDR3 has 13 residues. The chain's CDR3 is CASSKDRGGEAFF. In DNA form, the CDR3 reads TGTGCCAGCAGCAAAGACAGGGGAGGCGAAGCTTTCTTT.

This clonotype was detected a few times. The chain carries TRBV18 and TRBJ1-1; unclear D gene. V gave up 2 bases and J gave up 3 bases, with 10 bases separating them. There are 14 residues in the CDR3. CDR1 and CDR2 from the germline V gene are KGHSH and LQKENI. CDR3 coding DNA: TGTGCCAGCTCACCAGGCCGGCAGGACACTGAAGCTTTCTTT. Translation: CASSPGRQDTEAFF.